This is a list of T cell receptor beta chains from one sample in a study of blood T cells in healthy people across ages. One entry per CDR3 protein, called by TCRdb with MiXCR from the 5' RACE reads. This table has 450,000 to 700,000 distinct CDR3 sequences, 25% to 30% appearing once. The material sequenced was blood. These receptors all come from a woman aged 70 to 79 in good health. CDR3s include the opening cysteine and the closing phenylalanine or tryptophan. Fields, in order: J gene, V gene, clone size, D gene, CDR3 protein, CDR3 DNA. The D gene is left open where the match is weak. Only some rows state a clone size, as once, few, many or a class for expanded clones.

j_gene: TRBJ2-7; v_gene: TRBV7-2; abundance: NA; d_gene: TRBD2; CDR3aa: CASSLALAGDYYEQYF; CDR3nt: TGTGCCAGCAGCTTAGCACTAGCGGGGGACTACTACGAGCAGTACTTC
j_gene: TRBJ1-1; v_gene: TRBV6-5; abundance: NA; d_gene: NA; CDR3aa: CASSRKQGLGEAFF; CDR3nt: TGTGCCAGCAGTCGCAAACAGGGATTGGGTGAAGCTTTCTTT
j_gene: TRBJ1-2; v_gene: TRBV3-1; abundance: few; d_gene: TRBD1; CDR3aa: CASSAGQGATF; CDR3nt: TGTGCCAGCAGCGCAGGACAGGGGGCAACCTTC
j_gene: TRBJ2-6; v_gene: TRBV6-2/TRBV6-3; abundance: few; d_gene: NA; CDR3aa: CASSYMTVFVVESGANVLTF; CDR3nt: TGTGCCAGCAGTTACATGACAGTTTTCGTCGTGGAATCTGGGGCCAACGTCCTGACTTTC
j_gene: TRBJ1-2; v_gene: TRBV7-2; abundance: few; d_gene: NA; CDR3aa: CASSLGAGATYGYTF; CDR3nt: TGTGCCAGCAGCTTAGGGGCGGGGGCTACGTATGGCTACACCTTC
j_gene: TRBJ2-1; v_gene: TRBV12-3/TRBV12-4; abundance: NA; d_gene: TRBD1; CDR3aa: CASSMGQGVGEQFF; CDR3nt: TGTGCCAGCAGTATGGGACAGGGAGTGGGTGAGCAGTTCTTC
j_gene: TRBJ2-5; v_gene: TRBV27; abundance: NA; d_gene: TRBD2; CDR3aa: CASSRLAGGETQYF; CDR3nt: TGTGCCAGCTCTCGACTAGCGGGGGGAGAGACCCAGTACTTC
j_gene: TRBJ2-7; v_gene: TRBV7-2; abundance: NA; d_gene: TRBD2; CDR3aa: CAIRLAGGTEQYF; CDR3nt: TGTGCCATCCGACTAGCGGGGGGTACCGAGCAGTACTTC
j_gene: TRBJ2-5; v_gene: TRBV20-1; abundance: NA; d_gene: TRBD1; CDR3aa: CSASPTGGAGETQYF; CDR3nt: TGCAGTGCTAGTCCGACAGGGGGCGCGGGGGAGACCCAGTACTTC
j_gene: TRBJ1-2; v_gene: TRBV7-2; abundance: NA; d_gene: NA; CDR3aa: CASSRMASRTFNYGYTF; CDR3nt: TGTGCCAGCAGCCGCATGGCGTCCAGGACCTTTAACTATGGCTACACCTTC
j_gene: TRBJ2-5; v_gene: TRBV7-8; abundance: few; d_gene: TRBD2; CDR3aa: CASSYRTSGGAGQETQYF; CDR3nt: TGTGCCAGCAGCTACAGGACTAGCGGGGGAGCCGGTCAAGAGACCCAGTACTTC
j_gene: TRBJ2-7; v_gene: TRBV9; abundance: NA; d_gene: NA; CDR3aa: CASSVAGGGTLNEQYF; CDR3nt: TGTGCCAGCAGCGTAGCTGGGGGAGGTACTTTGAACGAGCAGTACTTC
j_gene: TRBJ2-7; v_gene: TRBV20-1; abundance: few; d_gene: NA; CDR3aa: CSAREGARYEQYF; CDR3nt: TGCAGTGCTAGAGAAGGAGCCCGCTACGAGCAGTACTTC
j_gene: TRBJ1-5; v_gene: TRBV20-1; abundance: NA; d_gene: NA; CDR3aa: CSARGARDQPQHF; CDR3nt: TGCAGTGCTAGAGGGGCCCGGGATCAGCCCCAGCATTTT
j_gene: TRBJ1-4; v_gene: TRBV6-1; abundance: NA; d_gene: NA; CDR3aa: CASSSTGTKQFF; CDR3nt: TGTGCCAGCAGCAGTACCGGGACAAAACAGTTTTTT
j_gene: TRBJ2-2; v_gene: TRBV28; abundance: many; d_gene: NA; CDR3aa: CASSFGSGYRGELFF; CDR3nt: TGTGCCAGCAGTTTTGGCAGCGGCTATCGGGGGGAGCTGTTTTTT
j_gene: TRBJ2-5; v_gene: TRBV5-5; abundance: once; d_gene: TRBD1; CDR3aa: CASSARQGYQETQYF; CDR3nt: TGTGCCAGCAGCGCACGACAGGGGTACCAAGAGACCCAGTACTTC
j_gene: TRBJ1-2; v_gene: TRBV10-3; abundance: few; d_gene: NA; CDR3aa: CAISLDQIVSGYTF; CDR3nt: TGTGCCATCAGTCTAGACCAGATCGTGAGTGGCTACACCTTC
j_gene: TRBJ2-5; v_gene: TRBV9; abundance: few; d_gene: NA; CDR3aa: CASSGPLAETQYF; CDR3nt: TGTGCCAGCAGCGGGCCCCTCGCAGAGACCCAGTACTTC
j_gene: TRBJ2-7; v_gene: TRBV5-1; abundance: NA; d_gene: NA; CDR3aa: CASSGPGLYEQYF; CDR3nt: TGCGCCAGCAGTGGACCGGGACTCTACGAGCAGTACTTC
j_gene: TRBJ2-5; v_gene: TRBV7-2; abundance: few; d_gene: NA; CDR3aa: CASSRGPVGYQETQYF; CDR3nt: TGTGCCAGCAGTCGAGGGCCGGTAGGGTACCAAGAGACCCAGTACTTC
j_gene: TRBJ1-4; v_gene: TRBV5-5; abundance: few; d_gene: NA; CDR3aa: CASSLRQSLGEKLFF; CDR3nt: TGTGCCAGCAGCCTGCGACAGTCCCTCGGGGAAAAACTGTTTTTT
j_gene: TRBJ2-7; v_gene: TRBV9; abundance: NA; d_gene: TRBD2; CDR3aa: CASSVGLAGTSQAYEQYF; CDR3nt: TGTGCCAGCAGCGTAGGGCTAGCGGGGACGAGTCAAGCTTACGAGCAGTACTTC
j_gene: TRBJ1-4; v_gene: TRBV15; abundance: NA; d_gene: NA; CDR3aa: CATSRDRKGRGEKLFF; CDR3nt: TGTGCCACCAGCAGAGATAGAAAGGGGCGCGGAGAAAAACTGTTTTTT
j_gene: TRBJ1-4; v_gene: TRBV7-2; abundance: few; d_gene: NA; CDR3aa: CASSLRRGRGYEKLFF; CDR3nt: TGTGCCAGCAGCCTACGTAGGGGCAGGGGATACGAAAAACTGTTTTTT
j_gene: TRBJ2-7; v_gene: TRBV27; abundance: NA; d_gene: NA; CDR3aa: CASSSAGSGDFYEQYF; CDR3nt: TGTGCCAGCAGCTCCGCAGGGAGCGGAGACTTCTACGAGCAGTACTTC
j_gene: TRBJ1-4; v_gene: TRBV24-1; abundance: many; d_gene: NA; CDR3aa: CATSDRWRGDEKLFF; CDR3nt: TGTGCCACCAGTGATCGGTGGAGGGGCGATGAAAAACTGTTTTTT
j_gene: TRBJ2-5; v_gene: TRBV9; abundance: NA; d_gene: TRBD2; CDR3aa: CASSVGATSGEETQYF; CDR3nt: TGTGCCAGCAGCGTAGGCGCGACTAGCGGAGAGGAGACCCAGTACTTC
j_gene: TRBJ2-7; v_gene: TRBV7-8; abundance: few; d_gene: NA; CDR3aa: CANSLAVRYEQYF; CDR3nt: TGTGCCAACAGCTTAGCCGTAAGGTACGAGCAGTACTTC
j_gene: TRBJ2-5; v_gene: TRBV24-1; abundance: many; d_gene: TRBD1; CDR3aa: CATSEGPGGWDQETQYF; CDR3nt: TGTGCCACCAGTGAGGGCCCAGGGGGATGGGACCAAGAGACCCAGTACTTC
j_gene: TRBJ1-4; v_gene: TRBV15; abundance: NA; d_gene: TRBD1; CDR3aa: CATSSLQGGNEKLFF; CDR3nt: TGTGCCACCAGCAGTTTACAGGGGGGCAATGAAAAACTGTTTTTT